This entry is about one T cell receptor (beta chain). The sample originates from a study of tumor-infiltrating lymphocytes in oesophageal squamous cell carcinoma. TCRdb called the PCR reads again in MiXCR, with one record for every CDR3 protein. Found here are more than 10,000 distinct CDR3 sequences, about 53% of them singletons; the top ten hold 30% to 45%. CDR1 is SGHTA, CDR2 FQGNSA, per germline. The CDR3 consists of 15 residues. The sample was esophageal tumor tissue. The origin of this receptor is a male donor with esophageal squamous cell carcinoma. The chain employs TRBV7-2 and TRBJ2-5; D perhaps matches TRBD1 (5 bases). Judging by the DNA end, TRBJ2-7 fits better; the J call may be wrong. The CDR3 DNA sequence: TGTGCCAGCAGCTTGTCAGAGCAGGGCGTCTCCGAGCAGTACTTC. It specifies CASSLSEQGVSEQYF.